A selection of T cell receptor beta chains follows, all from one sample in a study of blood T cell repertoires in COVID-19. Repertoires were generated with immunoSEQ multiplex PCR, while TCRdb's copy carries only in-frame clones and drops some. This sample carries about 430,000 clones, around nine tenths of them seen once, and the ten largest clones take roughly 1.4%. Sequencing used PBMCs or T cells enriched from blood (not recorded which). The receptors derive from a woman younger than 30 who had been exposed to COVID-19. The CDR3 runs from the conserved cysteine through the conserved F or W. The order of the fields is CDR3 protein, J gene, CDR3 length, V gene.

CDR3: CASRDTGLSYGYTF
J: TRBJ1-2
length: 14
V: TRBV2

CDR3: CASHSSGTDNYGYTF
J: TRBJ1-2
length: 15
V: TRBV28

CDR3: CAWVGGVTEAFF
J: TRBJ1-1
length: 12
V: TRBV30

CDR3: CASSVRGETDTQYF
J: TRBJ2-3
length: 14
V: TRBV9

CDR3: CASTKSGGPYEQYF
J: TRBJ2-7
length: 14
V: TRBV28

CDR3: CASSLTDIQFF
J: TRBJ2-1
length: 11
V: TRBV7-9

CDR3: CASSSTGGQETQYF
J: TRBJ2-5
length: 14
V: TRBV5-1

CDR3: CASSADRFFIEQFF
J: TRBJ2-1
length: 14
V: TRBV9

CDR3: CASSLAGGPNEKLFF
J: TRBJ1-4
length: 15
V: TRBV27

CDR3: CASSPTGGYGYTF
J: TRBJ1-2
length: 13
V: TRBV5-6

CDR3: CASSASGTSYGYTF
J: TRBJ1-2
length: 14
V: TRBV9

CDR3: CASTGQGRAGELFF
J: TRBJ2-2
length: 14
V: TRBV7-8

CDR3: CATTGQGNTEAFF
J: TRBJ1-1
length: 13
V: TRBV2

CDR3: CASSLGLGNYGYTF
J: TRBJ1-2
length: 14
V: TRBV7-3

CDR3: CASSFSSGELFF
J: TRBJ2-2
length: 12
V: TRBV6-5

CDR3: CASSEMQGGSSYNSPLHF
J: TRBJ1-6
length: 18
V: TRBV2

CDR3: CASSLWEGTDTQYF
J: TRBJ2-3
length: 14
V: TRBV28

CDR3: CASGKTSGRGETQYF
J: TRBJ2-5
length: 15
V: TRBV5-1

CDR3: CASSLLVPAYNEQFF
J: TRBJ2-1
length: 15
V: TRBV2

CDR3: CASSLEGTGSTEAFF
J: TRBJ1-1
length: 15
V: TRBV7-9

CDR3: CASSSPYSGGRDTQYF
J: TRBJ2-3
length: 16
V: TRBV7-2

CDR3: CASTSGQGHETQYF
J: TRBJ2-5
length: 14
V: TRBV9

CDR3: CASSAYGTSVYNEQFF
J: TRBJ2-1
length: 16
V: TRBV27

CDR3: CATSDPTGVSNEQFF
J: TRBJ2-1
length: 15
V: TRBV24-1

CDR3: CASSPPLAFNEQFF
J: TRBJ2-1
length: 14
V: TRBV28

CDR3: CASSPGWNNQPQHF
J: TRBJ1-5
length: 14
V: TRBV27

CDR3: CASSYGTGSEVDYGYTF
J: TRBJ1-2
length: 17
V: TRBV6-2/TRBV6-3

CDR3: CASSLTQGSNEQFF
J: TRBJ2-1
length: 14
V: TRBV7-2

CDR3: CASSPFDKNYGYTF
J: TRBJ1-2
length: 14
V: TRBV7-9

CDR3: CASSLVVDRWAGRVYEQYF
J: TRBJ2-7
length: 19
V: TRBV7-2

CDR3: CASSIDLIFRPSNTGELFF
J: TRBJ2-2
length: 19
V: TRBV19

CDR3: CASRSRDSYNEQFF
J: TRBJ2-1
length: 14
V: TRBV19

CDR3: CARVLAMIEYEQYF
J: TRBJ2-7
length: 14
V: TRBV6-5

CDR3: CASRGTGEQYF
J: TRBJ2-7
length: 11
V: TRBV12-3/TRBV12-4

CDR3: CATSGGTGGWQPQHF
J: TRBJ1-5
length: 15
V: TRBV15

CDR3: CASRSRGGGEQYF
J: TRBJ2-7
length: 13
V: TRBV5-6

CDR3: CASKGAHPYEQYF
J: TRBJ2-7
length: 13
V: TRBV2

CDR3: CASSYLGGRIQETQYF
J: TRBJ2-5
length: 16
V: TRBV5-4

CDR3: CASRLSRSGNTIYF
J: TRBJ1-3
length: 14
V: TRBV19

CDR3: CASSLILAVYNEQFF
J: TRBJ2-1
length: 15
V: TRBV7-2

CDR3: CASSLVRGGPSSYNEQFF
J: TRBJ2-1
length: 18
V: TRBV7-2

CDR3: CASSLTLGQGAPETQYF
J: TRBJ2-5
length: 17
V: TRBV5-1

CDR3: CASSLPEGTGSFF
J: TRBJ2-1
length: 13
V: TRBV19

CDR3: CASSHLAGLGGGEQFF
J: TRBJ2-1
length: 16
V: TRBV13

CDR3: CASSLQLEEKLFF
J: TRBJ1-4
length: 13
V: TRBV5-1

CDR3: CASKRLTGGSEAFF
J: TRBJ1-1
length: 14
V: TRBV27

CDR3: CASRARGADYGYTF
J: TRBJ1-2
length: 14
V: TRBV28

CDR3: CASSFPSTDTQYF
J: TRBJ2-3
length: 13
V: TRBV3-1/TRBV3-2

CDR3: CASSPAGSSYNEQFF
J: TRBJ2-1
length: 15
V: TRBV6-2/TRBV6-3

CDR3: CASSSRDRGNYGYTF
J: TRBJ1-2
length: 15
V: TRBV28

CDR3: CASSVGGQDNYGYTF
J: TRBJ1-2
length: 15
V: TRBV9